The source of this TCR beta chain is a study of CD8 T cells in ankylosing spondylitis. Quantitative 5'-RACE with molecular barcodes was used to make the TCR beta libraries. TCRdb reprocessed the 5' RACE reads with MiXCR, giving one entry per CDR3 protein. The sample consists of fewer than 550,000 distinct CDR3 sequences, about 5.2% of them appearing once. Study results and caveats: A motif in TCR beta, a set of roughly eight highly homologous variants, appeared characteristic of ankylosing spondylitis blood.

The sample holds many counts of this clonotype. No antigen is known for it. This CDR3 is built from 12 residues. The germline CDR1 and CDR2 sequences are SQVTM and ANQGSEA. Trimming left V 1 base short and J 8 bases short, with 9 bases between. The receptor's source is a male donor with ankylosing spondylitis. This chain joins TRBV29-1 and TRBJ2-1, with a possible D match to TRBD2 (5 bases). The specimen sequenced was blood, either unsorted or a sorted T cell fraction (not recorded which). The DNA of the CDR3 is TGCAGCGTTGAAGCGGGAAGAGATGAGCAGTTCTTC. Its translation: CSVEAGRDEQFF.